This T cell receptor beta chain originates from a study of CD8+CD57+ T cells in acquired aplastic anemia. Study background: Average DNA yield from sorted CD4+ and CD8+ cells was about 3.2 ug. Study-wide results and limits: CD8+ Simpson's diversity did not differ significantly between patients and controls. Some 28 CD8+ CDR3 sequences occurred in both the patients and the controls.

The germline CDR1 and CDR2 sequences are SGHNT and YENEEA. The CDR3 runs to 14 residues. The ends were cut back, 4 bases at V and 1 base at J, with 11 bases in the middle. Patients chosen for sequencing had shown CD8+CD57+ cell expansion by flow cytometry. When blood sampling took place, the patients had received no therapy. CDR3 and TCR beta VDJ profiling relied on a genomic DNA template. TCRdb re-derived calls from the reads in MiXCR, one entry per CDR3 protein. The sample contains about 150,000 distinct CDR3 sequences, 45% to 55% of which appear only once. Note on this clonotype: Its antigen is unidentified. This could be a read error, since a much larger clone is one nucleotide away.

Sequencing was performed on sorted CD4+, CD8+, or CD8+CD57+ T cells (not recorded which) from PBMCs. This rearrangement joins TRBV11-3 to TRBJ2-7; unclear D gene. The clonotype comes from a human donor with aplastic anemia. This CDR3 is CASSSYTGSYEQYF. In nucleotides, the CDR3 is TGTGCCAGCAGCTCTTACACGGGTTCCTACGAGCAGTACTTC.